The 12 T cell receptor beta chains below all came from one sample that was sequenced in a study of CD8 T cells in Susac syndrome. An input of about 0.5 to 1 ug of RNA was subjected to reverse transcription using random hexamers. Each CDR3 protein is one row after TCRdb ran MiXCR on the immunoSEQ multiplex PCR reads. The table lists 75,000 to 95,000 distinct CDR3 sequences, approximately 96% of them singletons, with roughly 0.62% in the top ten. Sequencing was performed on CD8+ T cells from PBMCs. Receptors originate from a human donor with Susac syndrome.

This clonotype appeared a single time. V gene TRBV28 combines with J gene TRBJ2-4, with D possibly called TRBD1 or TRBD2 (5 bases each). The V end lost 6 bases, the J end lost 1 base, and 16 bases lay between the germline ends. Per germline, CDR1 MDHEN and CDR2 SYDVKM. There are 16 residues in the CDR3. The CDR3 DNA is TGTGCCAGCAGGGGAGTGGGACCAGGGGCCAAAAACATTCAGTACTTC. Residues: CASRGVGPGAKNIQYF.

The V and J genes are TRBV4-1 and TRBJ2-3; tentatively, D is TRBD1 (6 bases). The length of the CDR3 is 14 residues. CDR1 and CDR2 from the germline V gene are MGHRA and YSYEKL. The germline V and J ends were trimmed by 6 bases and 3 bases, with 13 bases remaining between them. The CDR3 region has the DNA TGCGCCAGCAGTAAGTGGGGGCCTACAGATACGCAGTATTTT. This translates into CASSKWGPTDTQYF.

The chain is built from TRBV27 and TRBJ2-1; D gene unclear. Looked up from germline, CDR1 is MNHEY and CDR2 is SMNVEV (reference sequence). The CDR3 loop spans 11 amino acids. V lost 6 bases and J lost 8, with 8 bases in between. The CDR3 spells CASRDVHEQFF. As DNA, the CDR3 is TGTGCCAGCAGAGATGTCCATGAGCAGTTCTTC.

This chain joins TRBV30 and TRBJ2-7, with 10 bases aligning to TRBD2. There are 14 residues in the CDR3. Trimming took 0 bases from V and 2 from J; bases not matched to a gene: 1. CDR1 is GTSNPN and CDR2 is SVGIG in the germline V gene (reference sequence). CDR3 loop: CAWSVAGGAYEQYF. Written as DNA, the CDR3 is TGTGCCTGGAGTGTAGCGGGGGGGGCCTACGAGCAGTACTTC.

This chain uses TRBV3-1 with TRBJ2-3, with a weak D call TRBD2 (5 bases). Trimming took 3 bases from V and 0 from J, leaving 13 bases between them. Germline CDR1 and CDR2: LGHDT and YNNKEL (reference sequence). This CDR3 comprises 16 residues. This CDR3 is CASSHDEGSSTDTQYF. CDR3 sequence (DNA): TGTGCCAGCAGCCATGACGAGGGTTCTAGCACAGATACGCAGTATTTT.

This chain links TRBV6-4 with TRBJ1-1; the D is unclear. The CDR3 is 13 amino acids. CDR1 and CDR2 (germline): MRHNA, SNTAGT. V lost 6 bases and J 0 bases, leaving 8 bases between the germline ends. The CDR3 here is CASSRSMNTEAFF. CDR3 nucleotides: TGTGCCAGCAGCCGTTCGATGAACACTGAAGCTTTCTTT.

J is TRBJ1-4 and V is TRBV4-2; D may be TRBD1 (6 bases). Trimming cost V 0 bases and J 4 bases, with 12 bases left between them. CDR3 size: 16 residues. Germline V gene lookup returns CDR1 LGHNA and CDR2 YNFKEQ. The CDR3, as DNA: TGTGCCAGCAGCCAAGATTCGGAGGGGGTTAATGAAAAACTGTTTTTT. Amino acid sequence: CASSQDSEGVNEKLFF.

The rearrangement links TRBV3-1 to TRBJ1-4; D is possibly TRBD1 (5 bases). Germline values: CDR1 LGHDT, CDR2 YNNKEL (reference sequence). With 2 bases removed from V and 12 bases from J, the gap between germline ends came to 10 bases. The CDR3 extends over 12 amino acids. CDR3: CASSQNSRELFF. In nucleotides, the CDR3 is TGTGCCAGCAGCCAAAATTCCAGGGAACTGTTTTTT.

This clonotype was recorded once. CDR3 amino acids: CSASSGPDKGRYGYTF. For the CDR3, the DNA is TGCAGTGCTAGTTCGGGCCCCGACAAGGGAAGGTATGGCTACACCTTC. The chain has TRBV20-1 and TRBJ1-2; D gene ambiguous. This CDR3 has 16 residues. The germline gives CDR1 DFQATT, CDR2 SNEGSKA (reference sequence). Trimming shortened V by 3 bases and J by 5 bases, and 22 bases separated the two germline ends.

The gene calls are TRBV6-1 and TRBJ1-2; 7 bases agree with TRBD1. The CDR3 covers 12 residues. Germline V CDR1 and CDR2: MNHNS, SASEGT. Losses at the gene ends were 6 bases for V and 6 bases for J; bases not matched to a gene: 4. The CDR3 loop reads CASSNRGNGYTF. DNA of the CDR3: TGTGCCAGCAGCAACAGGGGTAATGGCTACACCTTC.

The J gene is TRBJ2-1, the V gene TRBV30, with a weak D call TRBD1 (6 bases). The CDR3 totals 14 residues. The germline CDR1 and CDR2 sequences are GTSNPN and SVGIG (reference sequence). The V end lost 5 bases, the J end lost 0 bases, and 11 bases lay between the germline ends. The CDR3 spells CAWETGSSYNEQFF. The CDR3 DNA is TGTGCCTGGGAAACAGGGAGCTCCTACAATGAGCAGTTCTTC.

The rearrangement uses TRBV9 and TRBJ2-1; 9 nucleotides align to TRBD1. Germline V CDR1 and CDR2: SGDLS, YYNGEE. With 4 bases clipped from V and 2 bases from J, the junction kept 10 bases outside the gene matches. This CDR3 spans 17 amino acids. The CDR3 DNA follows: TGTGCCAGCAGCCCCCGGACAGGGGACGGGGCCTACAATGAGCAGTTCTTC. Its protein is CASSPRTGDGAYNEQFF.